This T cell receptor beta chain was sequenced for a study of T cell responses to AZD1222 COVID-19 vaccine. The study's findings and limits: Regions 160-218 and 743-854 held dominance among vaccine-associated CD4 TCRs, which spanned spike. Among the donors, most were white British and more were female, and clonal diversity was possibly underestimated. Increases in Spike-specific TCR breadth and depth were seen after two AZD1222 doses.

Trimming shortened V by 7 bases and J by 3 bases, and 10 bases separated the two germline ends. The CDR3 length is 13 residues. Germline assignment: CDR1 MNHEY and CDR2 SVGAGI. Data came from immunoSEQ multiplex PCR; TCRdb stores just in-frame clones and leaves some out. The sample lists 130,000 to 150,000 clones; 85% to 95% were seen once. Concerning this clone itself: The antigen remains unidentified.

The sequence was collected from an adult who had recovered from COVID-19. The chain carries TRBV6-5 and TRBJ2-1; TRBD1 is a possible D gene (6 bases). Here the sequenced sample was peripheral blood, taken after recovery from COVID-19. In DNA form, the CDR3 reads TGTGCCAGCACAGGGGCAGTCTACAATGAGCAGTTCTTC. Translating it yields CASTGAVYNEQFF.